The 4 T cell receptor beta chains below come from one sample, sequenced in a study of cytomegalovirus exposure and HLA in healthy donors. With 60 Vbeta and 13 Jbeta primers, the PCR was carried out. The method was immunoSEQ multiplex PCR; TCRdb's version includes in-frame clones alone and lacks a portion of them. The table records about 180,000 clones, 77% of them present only once. Sequenced material: PBMCs. The receptors come from a man younger than 35 in good health and CMV-seronegative.

This clone was observed a few times. The chain joins TRBV6-6 to TRBJ1-5, with unresolved D. V lost 7 bases and J lost 0, with 10 bases in between. This CDR3 has 14 residues. The germline V gene encodes CDR1 MNHNY and CDR2 SVGAGI (reference sequence). The CDR3 sequence: CASKTRGSNQPQHF. The CDR3 DNA reads as TGTGCCAGCAAGACCAGAGGTAGCAATCAGCCCCAGCATTTT.

This chain links TRBV9 with TRBJ2-1, with D perhaps matching TRBD2 (6 bases). With 2 bases removed from V and 0 bases from J, the gap between germline ends came to 12 bases. Germline V gene lookup returns CDR1 SGDLS and CDR2 YYNGEE. This CDR3 is built from 16 residues. The CDR3 DNA reads TGTGCCAGCAGCGTCCTCGCGGGGTTCTCCTACAATGAGCAGTTCTTC. Translation: CASSVLAGFSYNEQFF.

The chain links TRBV2 to TRBJ1-1; weak D call: TRBD1 (6 bases). The germline V and J ends were trimmed by 4 bases and 1 base, with 19 bases remaining between them. The germline V gene has CDR1 SNHLY and CDR2 FYNNEI. The CDR3 length is 17 residues. In DNA form, the CDR3 reads TGTGCCAGCAGTGGAGGGGGTCGGTACGACGGGAACACTGAAGCTTTCTTT. Translating it yields CASSGGGRYDGNTEAFF.

The chain uses TRBV7-2 and TRBJ2-3, with D maybe TRBD2 (5 bases). The CDR3 sequence is 14 residues long. Germline V gene sequence: CDR1 SGHTA, CDR2 FQGNSA. V lost 1 base, J lost 2 bases, and 7 bases lay in between. The CDR3 DNA is TGTGCCAGCAGCTTAGGGACTTACACAGATACGCAGTATTTT. It is translated as CASSLGTYTDTQYF.